The table lists the clone carrying this T cell receptor (beta chain) with a few counts. Its specificity is unknown. Measured with immunoSEQ multiplex PCR; TCRdb has only the in-frame clones, and not every one. The data contain approximately 190,000 clones, around 90% of them singletons. The CDR3 consists of 15 residues. The V and J ends lost 1 base and 5 bases respectively, with 15 bases between them. In germline, CDR1 is SGHVS, CDR2 FQNEAQ. These data belong to a study of T cell responses to AZD1222 COVID-19 vaccine. Study results and limitations: It should be noted that donors were predominantly white British and more often female, and clonal diversity was possibly underestimated. Seropositive status at baseline applied to only 6 or 7 AZD1222 recipients. Reports say nearly half of spike-specific TCRs go after unmutated variant regions.

The chain uses TRBV7-8 and TRBJ2-7, with D perhaps being TRBD1 or TRBD2 (5 bases each). The TCR sequence derives from an adult in good health. Sequences were derived from peripheral blood, sampled on day 0 of AZD1222 vaccination. As DNA, the CDR3 is TGTGCCAGCAGCTTAGACTCGGGGCATCTCCACGAGCAGTACTTC. Translation gives CASSLDSGHLHEQYF.